The T cell receptor beta chain described here comes from a study of shared clonotypes between healthy human individuals. Broader study findings: Four donors held approximately 5% of naive CD4 clonotypes in common.

Positively selected for CCR7, the CD45RO-negative cells used as naive CD8 cells excluded terminally differentiated effector memory CD45RA+ cells. Between the trimmed V and J ends, which lost 4 bases and 8 bases, there was a span of 12 bases. CDR3 length equals 13 residues. The V gene's germline CDR1 is SEHNR and CDR2 FQNEAQ (reference sequence). Assay execution proceeded at the deep level. TCRdb keeps only in-frame clones here, not all; method: immunoSEQ multiplex PCR. The data hold 450,000 to 700,000 clones, with roughly 96% observed a single time. Comment on this clone: The antigen remains unidentified.

This rearrangement joins TRBV7-9 to TRBJ2-1, with unresolved D. Sequenced material: naive CD8+ T cells sorted from blood. The clonotype comes from a woman aged 30 to 39 in good health. The CDR3 reads CASSYITYDEQFF. Written as DNA, the CDR3 is TGTGCCAGCAGCTACATTACTTACGATGAGCAGTTCTTC.